The 28 T cell receptor beta chains presented below share a single source sample, sequenced in a study of T cells in Graves' hyperthyroidism and ophthalmopathy. TCR beta CDR3 region amplification was performed from RNA transcripts. The TCR CDR3 first-round RT-PCR relied on the HTBI primer set. MiXCR, applied by TCRdb to the multiplex PCR reads, yields one record per CDR3 protein. Here the sample spans approximately 480,000 distinct CDR3 sequences, around 21% being singletons. The specimen was blood. The receptors here all came from a man between 18 and 35 years old with Graves' hyperthyroidism.

Ten or more counts support this clonotype. The J gene is TRBJ1-1, the V gene TRBV7-6, with a tentative D call TRBD1 (5 bases). Deletions cut 0 bases from V and 0 bases from J, with 11 bases between. The germline gives CDR1 SGHVS, CDR2 FNYEAQ. The CDR3 sequence is 16 residues long. CDR3 sequence (DNA): TGTGCCAGCAGCTTAGCGTCGGGGACTATGAACACTGAAGCTTTCTTT. It specifies CASSLASGTMNTEAFF. Using reference TRBV7-6 and TRBJ1-1 for the parts outside the CDR3, the full variable domain is GAGVSQSPRYKVTKRGQDVALRCDPISGHVSLYWYRQALGQGPEFLTYFNYEAQQDKSGLPNDRFSAERPEGSISTLTIQRTEQRDSAMYRCASSLASGTMNTEAFFGQGTRLTVV.

Many counts were recorded for this clonotype. The chain joins TRBV10-3 to TRBJ1-5; D is unresolved. V was pared by 1 base and J by 0 bases, with 1 base between. Per germline, CDR1 ENHRY and CDR2 SYGVKD. CDR3 length: 13 residues. CDR3 bases: TGTGCCATCAGTGAGTTTAGCAATCAGCCCCAGCATTTT. As protein: CAISEFSNQPQHF.

The V gene is TRBV7-2, the J gene TRBJ2-2; tentative D call: TRBD2 (6 bases). Germline CDR1 SGHTA, CDR2 FQGNSA. The CDR3 is made up of 14 amino acids. Trimming removed 5 bases from V and 4 bases from J, with 11 bases in between. CDR3 region: CASSNGGSTGELFF. The CDR3, as DNA: TGTGCCAGCAGCAATGGGGGGAGCACCGGGGAGCTGTTTTTT.

Turning to this clonotype: A much larger clone is a single base away; this may be a read error. This rearrangement joins TRBV7-8 to TRBJ2-7; 8 bases map to TRBD1. The germline gives CDR1 SGHVS, CDR2 FQNEAQ. After removal of 5 bases from V and 2 bases from J, the junction contained 2 bases not matched to a gene. This CDR3 is 13 amino acids long. This CDR3 is CASSAGGPYEQYF. In DNA form, the CDR3 reads TGTGCCAGCAGCGCAGGGGGCCCCTACGAGCAGTACTTC.

The sample holds a few counts of this clonotype. The CDR3 sequence is CASSYLQSAPNYGYTF. The CDR3 DNA reads TGTGCCAGCAGTTACTTACAGTCAGCACCTAACTATGGCTACACCTTC. The chain links TRBV6-5 to TRBJ1-2; D is unresolved. Trimming cost V 1 base and J 0 bases, with 12 bases left between them. Germline lookup yields CDR1 MNHEY and CDR2 SVGAGI. This CDR3 is built from 16 residues.

This clonotype was seen repeatedly, ten times or more. The chain uses TRBV2 and TRBJ2-2; D not resolved. CDR3 length equals 11 residues. With 7 bases removed from V and 6 bases from J, the gap between germline ends came to 6 bases. Germline V gives CDR1 SNHLY, CDR2 FYNNEI. The CDR3 bases are TGTGCCAGCACTGAGCCCGGGGAGCTGTTTTTT. Translating gives CASTEPGELFF.

This clonotype was observed many times. The chain recombines TRBV20-1 with TRBJ1-5; a possible D gene is TRBD1 (6 bases). The length of the CDR3 is 11 residues. V was clipped by 5 bases and J by 11 bases, with 13 bases between them. Germline V gene data show CDR1 as DFQATT and CDR2 as SNEGSKA (reference sequence). CDR3 nucleotide sequence: TGCAGTGCTTCTTTTAGGGGGGCCCAGCATTTT. Its translation: CSASFRGAQHF.

Ten or more counts support this clonotype. V is TRBV12-3 or TRBV12-4 and J is TRBJ2-2, with D possibly matching TRBD1 (6 bases). Trimming removed 4 bases at V and 7 bases at J, with 10 bases between. The CDR3 runs to 13 residues. The CDR3 DNA reads TGTGCCAGCAGTTCCACAGGGCTCGGGGAGCTGTTTTTT. Its translation is CASSSTGLGELFF.

Many counts were recorded for this clonotype. V gene TRBV30 combines with J gene TRBJ1-4, with D possibly TRBD1 on 5 matching bases. V lost 0 bases, J lost 6 bases, and 8 bases lay in between. The CDR3 has 13 residues. The germline CDR1 and CDR2 sequences are GTSNPN and SVGIG (reference sequence). CDR3 nucleotide sequence: TGTGCCTGGAGTGTACCGGGGGATGAAAAACTGTTTTTT. Residues: CAWSVPGDEKLFF. The entire variable domain, with the rest obtained from reference TRBV30 and TRBJ1-4, is as follows: SQTIHQWPATLVQPVGSPLSLECTVEGTSNPNLYWYRQAAGRGLQLLFYSVGIGQISSEVPQNLSASRPQDRQFILSSKKLLLSDSGFYLCAWSVPGDEKLFFGSGTQLSVL.

This clonotype came up many times. This chain joins TRBV29-1 and TRBJ1-2; no definite D call. V dropped 6 bases and J dropped 2 bases, with 13 bases sitting between them. The CDR3 is 13 residues long. CDR1 and CDR2 (germline): SQVTM, ANQGSEA. DNA for the CDR3: TGCAGCGTCCTAAGGGCGGACAACTATGGCTACACCTTC. It translates to CSVLRADNYGYTF. Filled out from reference TRBV29-1 and TRBJ1-2, the complete variable domain reads SAVISQKPSRDICQRGTSLTIQCQVDSQVTMMFWYRQQPGQSLTLIATANQGSEATYESGFVIDKFPISRPNLTFSTLTVSNMSPEDSSIYLCSVLRADNYGYTFGSGTRLTVV.

This sequence joins TRBV6-1 and TRBJ1-1, with TRBD1 identical over 7 bases. CDR3 length: 16 residues. The germline V gene has CDR1 MNHNS and CDR2 SASEGT. Trimming removed 1 base from V and 1 base from J; junction bases left unmatched: 6. The CDR3 is CASSEEVGGPNTEAFF. The CDR3, as DNA: TGTGCCAGCAGTGAAGAGGTAGGGGGCCCGAACACTGAAGCTTTCTTT.

The sample holds many counts of this clonotype. The V call is TRBV7-9, the J call TRBJ1-1, with 9 bases fitting TRBD1. The CDR3 contains 15 residues. In germline, CDR1 is SEHNR, CDR2 FQNEAQ (reference sequence). The trim removed 4 bases at V and 4 bases at J, leaving 7 bases unmatched. CDR3 nucleotide sequence: TGTGCCAGCAGCTCCGGGACAGGGAGGGGCACTGAAGCTTTCTTT. Amino acids: CASSSGTGRGTEAFF.

The sample holds many counts of this clonotype. The chain carries TRBV5-1 and TRBJ1-2; tentatively, D is TRBD1 (5 bases). From germline, CDR1 is SGHRS and CDR2 YFSETQ. CDR3 length: 12 amino acids. V was shortened by 3 bases and J by 7 bases, with 10 bases between the two germline ends. This CDR3 is CASSWDHSGYTF. As DNA, the CDR3 is TGCGCCAGCAGCTGGGACCATAGTGGCTACACCTTC. Supplemented by reference TRBV5-1 and TRBJ1-2, the full variable domain reads KAGVTQTPRYLIKTRGQQVTLSCSPISGHRSVSWYQQTPGQGLQFLFEYFSETQRNKGNFPGRFSGRQFSNSRSEMNVSTLELGDSALYLCASSWDHSGYTFGSGTRLTVV.

This clonotype was picked up one time. This chain links TRBV7-2 with TRBJ2-5; weak D call: TRBD1 (5 bases). The length of the CDR3 is 14 residues. The ends were cut back, 5 bases at V and 4 bases at J, with 14 bases in the middle. The germline CDR1 and CDR2 sequences are SGHTA and FQGNSA. The CDR3 loop is CASSQTVKRETQYF. As DNA, the CDR3 is TGTGCCAGCAGCCAGACAGTAAAGCGAGAGACCCAGTACTTC.

The sample holds many counts of this clonotype. The CDR3 is CASSPGQGLPYEQYF. The CDR3 nucleotides read TGTGCCAGCAGCCCTGGACAGGGTCTTCCCTACGAGCAGTACTTC. The chain uses TRBV11-2 and TRBJ2-7, with 8 bases matching TRBD1. The V gene end was trimmed by 5 bases and the J gene end by 2 bases; junction bases not matched to a gene: 8. CDR3 length: 15 amino acids. The germline CDR1 and CDR2 sequences are SGHAT and FQNNGV.

This clonotype was detected many times. The chain has TRBV28 and TRBJ2-5; no clear D. The V end lost 8 bases, the J end lost 5 bases, and 15 bases lay between the germline ends. The germline V gene encodes CDR1 MDHEN and CDR2 SYDVKM. The CDR3 has 13 residues. DNA of the CDR3: TGTGCCAGCTGCCGAAGCCATGGGGAGACCCAGTACTTC. This sequence encodes CASCRSHGETQYF. The full variable domain, rest sourced from reference TRBV28 and TRBJ2-5, is DVKVTQSSRYLVKRTGEKVFLECVQDMDHENMFWYRQDPGLGLRLIYFSYDVKMKEKGDIPEGYSVSREKKERFSLILESASTNQTSMYLCASCRSHGETQYFGPGTRLLVL.

This clonotype appeared many times. The chain couples TRBV6-1 to TRBJ2-7; D may be TRBD2 (5 bases). V was clipped by 8 bases and J by 2 bases, with 13 bases between them. The CDR3 consists of 13 residues. Germline V lookup: CDR1 MNHNS, CDR2 SASEGT. CDR3 coding DNA: TGTGCCAGCGGTCGGACTCCCGCCTACGAGCAGTACTTC. Translated: CASGRTPAYEQYF.

This clonotype was recorded many times. V usage is TRBV12-3 or TRBV12-4 and J usage is TRBJ2-7; D remains unclear. This CDR3 region has 14 residues. V lost 3 bases and J 0 bases, leaving 9 bases between the germline ends. CDR3 bases: TGTGCCAGCAGTTTTGGGCAGAGCTCCTACGAGCAGTACTTC. Residues: CASSFGQSSYEQYF.

Ten or more counts support this clonotype. The gene calls are TRBV28 and TRBJ2-7, with D possibly being TRBD1 or TRBD2 (5 bases each). Trimming stripped 2 bases from V and 2 bases from J, with 13 bases between. The CDR3 totals 15 residues. Germline CDR1 reads MDHEN; CDR2 reads SYDVKM. CDR3 region: CASSLLGPKAYEQYF. CDR3 nucleotide sequence: TGTGCCAGCAGTTTACTGGGACCGAAGGCCTACGAGCAGTACTTC.

This clonotype was counted at least ten times. The chain employs TRBV28 and TRBJ2-7; possibly TRBD1 or TRBD2 for D (6 bases each). Looked up from germline, CDR1 is MDHEN and CDR2 is SYDVKM. The CDR3 spans 15 residues. The V end was cut by 5 bases, the J end by 2 bases, with 16 bases between. The CDR3 is CASSESVGGPYEQYF. The CDR3 DNA follows: TGTGCCAGCAGTGAAAGTGTTGGGGGGCCCTACGAGCAGTACTTC.

The V gene is TRBV3-1, the J gene TRBJ2-7; D unclear. This CDR3 region has 15 residues. CDR1 is LGHDT, CDR2 YNNKEL, per germline (reference sequence). The V end lost 4 bases, the J end lost 1 base, and 14 bases lay between the germline ends. The CDR3 nucleotides read TGTGCCAGCAGCCCCTCGACCGCGTTTTCCTACGAGCAGTACTTC. Its translation is CASSPSTAFSYEQYF.

At least ten counts were recorded for this clonotype. V and J are TRBV6-5 and TRBJ1-1; 9 nucleotides match TRBD1. The germline V gene has CDR1 MNHEY and CDR2 SVGAGI. There are 14 residues in the CDR3. V lost 5 bases and J lost 8; bases outside the gene matches: 9. In DNA form, the CDR3 reads TGTGCCAGCAGTCACCCCTCCGGACAGGGGGAAGCTTTCTTT. Protein product: CASSHPSGQGEAFF.

This clonotype was seen ten or more times. As DNA, the CDR3 is TGTGCCAGTAGCCCAACAGGGGGCGAAGGCTACGAGCAGTACTTC. Protein product: CASSPTGGEGYEQYF. The J gene is TRBJ2-7, the V gene TRBV19; TRBD1 agrees at 9 bases. With V trimmed by 6 bases and J by 3 bases, 9 bases remained unmatched. The germline gives CDR1 LNHDA, CDR2 SQIVND (reference sequence). This CDR3 region has 15 residues.

This clonotype is deemed medium-sized. The rearrangement uses TRBV2 and TRBJ1-2, with D perhaps TRBD1 (5 bases). The V and J ends lost 2 bases and 5 bases respectively, with 15 bases between them. The V gene's germline CDR1 is SNHLY and CDR2 FYNNEI. The CDR3 sequence is 15 residues long. CDR3 DNA: TGTGCCAGCAGTGAAACGGAGGGGACGGTTTATGGCTACACCTTC. This sequence encodes CASSETEGTVYGYTF.

This chain links TRBV25-1 with TRBJ1-1; D not certain. Germline loops: CDR1 MGHDK, CDR2 SYGVNS. Deletions cut 4 bases from V and 1 base from J, with 13 bases between. This CDR3 is built from 15 residues. The CDR3 bases are TGTGCCAGCAGTGGTGCAAAATTCCAGAACACTGAAGCTTTCTTT. It is translated as CASSGAKFQNTEAFF.

This clonotype showed up many times. The chain joins TRBV20-1 to TRBJ2-7, with D hard to call. V shed 0 bases and J shed 2 bases, with 11 bases lying between them. The V gene's germline CDR1 is DFQATT and CDR2 SNEGSKA (reference sequence). This CDR3 contains 14 residues. CDR3 amino acids: CSARDETEAYEQYF. The CDR3 DNA follows: TGCAGTGCTAGAGATGAGACGGAAGCCTACGAGCAGTACTTC.

This clonotype has at least ten counts. The chain carries TRBV9 and TRBJ1-2; 9 bases align to TRBD1. The length of the CDR3 is 17 residues. The trim removed 0 bases at V and 7 bases at J, leaving 13 bases unmatched. The germline gives CDR1 SGDLS, CDR2 YYNGEE. The CDR3 here is CASSVDDGTGLTSGYTF. The CDR3 coding sequence is TGTGCCAGCAGCGTAGACGACGGGACAGGGCTAACGTCTGGCTACACCTTC.

The chain couples TRBV5-1 to TRBJ1-6; D remains ambiguous. Germline-derived CDR1 and CDR2 are SGHRS and YFSETQ. CDR3 size: 13 residues. With 2 bases removed from V and 10 bases from J, the gap between germline ends came to 10 bases. The CDR3 coding sequence is TGCGCCAGCAGCTTAGAGGGTTGGTCACCCCTCCACTTT. Translating gives CASSLEGWSPLHF.